Presented here are 26 T cell receptor beta chains from one specimen sequenced in a study of blood T cell repertoires in COVID-19. Generated by immunoSEQ multiplex PCR, the TCRdb table keeps only in-frame clones and is missing some. This table holds about 180,000 clones, 75% to 90% found once. Sample: PBMCs or T cells enriched from blood (not recorded which). These receptors originate from a middle-aged man who had recovered from COVID-19.

The rearrangement links TRBV19 to TRBJ1-6; D gene uncertain. Trimming took 5 bases from V and 6 from J, leaving 11 bases between them. The CDR3 extends over 14 amino acids. Germline loops: CDR1 LNHDA, CDR2 SQIVND (reference sequence). The CDR3 DNA follows: TGTGCCAGTAGTCTGGCAGCGGGTAATTCACCCCTCCACTTT. Translating gives CASSLAAGNSPLHF.

The chain couples TRBV27 to TRBJ1-5; 7 nucleotides line up with TRBD1. The CDR3 contains 16 residues. Unmatched junction bases numbered 12, after V lost 3 bases and J lost 7 bases. In germline, CDR1 is MNHEY, CDR2 SMNVEV (reference sequence). The CDR3: CASSFSATGPKQPQHF. The CDR3 nucleotides read TGTGCCAGCAGTTTCTCCGCGACAGGGCCGAAGCAGCCCCAGCATTTT.

The CDR3 loop is CALKGGEQPQHF. The DNA for the CDR3 is TGTGCCCTTAAGGGAGGCGAACAGCCCCAGCATTTT. V and J are TRBV3-1 (or the pseudogene TRBV3-2) and TRBJ1-5; D unresolved. CDR1 is LGHDT and CDR2 is YNNKEL in the germline V gene (reference sequence). Trimming removed 11 bases at V and 7 bases at J, with 15 bases between. The CDR3 consists of 12 residues.

The V and J genes are TRBV28 and TRBJ2-5; 7 bases align to TRBD2. The CDR3 runs 15 residues. CDR1 is MDHEN, CDR2 SYDVKM, per germline. V lost 1 base and J lost 4; bases outside the gene matches: 6. CDR3 DNA: TGTGCCAGCAGTTTATCTGGGACTACCCGAGAGACCCAGTACTTC. Protein: CASSLSGTTRETQYF.

The chain carries TRBV19 and TRBJ2-4, with 12 bases matching TRBD2. The CDR3 consists of 15 residues. Germline values: CDR1 LNHDA, CDR2 SQIVND (reference sequence). Trimming removed 3 bases from V and 13 bases from J; junction bases left unmatched: 10. The CDR3 DNA sequence: TGTGCCAGTAGTATGACATTAGGACTAGCGGGGACACAGTACTTC. Protein sequence: CASSMTLGLAGTQYF.

The chain carries TRBV6-5 and TRBJ1-1; 8 nucleotides line up with TRBD1. This CDR3 is 14 amino acids long. Germline-derived CDR1 and CDR2 are MNHEY and SVGAGI. V was pared by 6 bases and J by 3 bases, with 6 bases of the junction left unmatched. CDR3 nucleotide sequence: TGTGCCAGCAGCAAGAAACAGGGGGACACTGAAGCTTTCTTT. Encoded protein: CASSKKQGDTEAFF.

The chain has TRBV9 and TRBJ2-5; 7 nucleotides agree with TRBD2. Germline V CDR1 and CDR2: SGDLS, YYNGEE. Trimming removed 0 bases from V and 2 bases from J; junction bases left unmatched: 10. The CDR3 contains 17 residues. The CDR3 bases are TGTGCCAGCAGCGTAGGAATTGGTACAGCGGGGCAAGAGACCCAGTACTTC. Amino acid sequence: CASSVGIGTAGQETQYF.

This sequence joins TRBV7-9 and TRBJ1-5; 7 nucleotides align to TRBD1. J was trimmed by 0 bases and V by 5 bases; bases with no gene match: 1. The CDR3 covers 14 residues. Germline V gene data show CDR1 as SEHNR and CDR2 as FQNEAQ (reference sequence). In DNA, the CDR3 is TGTGCCAGCAGCCAGGGGGTTAGCAATCAGCCCCAGCATTTT. It codes for CASSQGVSNQPQHF.

The CDR3, as DNA: TGTGCCTGGAGTGCGGGGGCTGGGGCCAACGTCCTGACTTTC. It specifies CAWSAGAGANVLTF. J is TRBJ2-6 and V is TRBV30; maybe TRBD2 (6 bases). The CDR3 is 14 amino acids. The germline CDR1 and CDR2 sequences are GTSNPN and SVGIG (reference sequence). V was pared by 1 base and J by 2 bases, with 6 bases between.

The chain links TRBV5-4 to TRBJ1-2; D is possibly TRBD1 (6 bases). CDR1 SGHNT and CDR2 YYREEE come from the germline V gene (reference sequence). Trimming left V 4 bases short and J 8 bases short, with 15 bases between. This CDR3 contains 13 residues. CDR3 nucleotides: TGTGCCAGCAGCCCTAACAGGGACCGGGGCTACACCTTC. Its protein product is CASSPNRDRGYTF.

The chain employs TRBV4-2 and TRBJ1-1, with D possibly being TRBD1 (6 bases). This CDR3 has 12 residues. Germline V gives CDR1 LGHNA, CDR2 YNFKEQ. V dropped 1 base and J dropped 11 bases, with 11 bases sitting between them. The CDR3, as DNA: TGTGCCAGCAGCCAAGTTAACAGGGACGCTTTCTTT. This translates into CASSQVNRDAFF.

The genes are TRBV5-4 and TRBJ2-5; D may be TRBD1 (6 bases). The CDR3 totals 14 residues. Trimming left V 4 bases short and J 5 bases short, with 15 bases between. Per germline, CDR1 SGHNT and CDR2 YYREEE (reference sequence). The CDR3 protein is CASSNTGNRETQYF. The CDR3 DNA reads TGTGCCAGCAGCAACACAGGGAATCGGGAGACCCAGTACTTC.

The V call is TRBV7-6, the J call TRBJ2-7; D not certain. Deletions cut 1 base from V and 0 bases from J, with 7 bases between. CDR1 SGHVS and CDR2 FNYEAQ come from the germline V gene. The CDR3 length is 14 residues. CDR3 residues: CASSLGESSYEQYF. CDR3 in DNA: TGTGCCAGCAGCTTAGGCGAGTCCTCCTACGAGCAGTACTTC.

V is TRBV25-1 and J is TRBJ1-1, with 7 bases lining up with TRBD1. The germline CDR1 and CDR2 sequences are MGHDK and SYGVNS. V was pared by 5 bases and J by 5 bases, with 5 bases of the junction left unmatched. The CDR3 contains 13 residues. The CDR3 nucleotides read TGTGCCAGCAGTTTTGAGACAGGGACTGAAGCTTTCTTT. Its translation is CASSFETGTEAFF.

This clone counts as hyperexpanded (1% or more). V usage is TRBV27 and J usage is TRBJ2-5, with D tentatively TRBD1 (5 bases). Germline CDR1 MNHEY, CDR2 SMNVEV (reference sequence). V was clipped by 8 bases and J by 5 bases, with 21 bases between them. The CDR3 spans 15 residues. The CDR3 DNA follows: TGTGCCAGCCGGACGGTGGATCAAGGGGCCGAGACCCAGTACTTC. Amino acid sequence: CASRTVDQGAETQYF.

The rearrangement uses TRBV24-1 and TRBJ1-2; D is unresolved. This CDR3 contains 14 residues. The V gene's germline CDR1 is KGHDR and CDR2 SFDVKD. Trimming took 3 bases from V and 8 from J, leaving 15 bases between them. CDR3 nucleotides: TGTGCCACCAGTGATGGCCCAGGACTGGGCGGCTACACCTTC. Translating it yields CATSDGPGLGGYTF.

This clone appeared once. The chain recombines TRBV5-1 with TRBJ2-3; no clear D. This CDR3 region has 15 residues. Germline assignment: CDR1 SGHRS and CDR2 YFSETQ. Trimming pared 2 bases from V and 0 bases from J, leaving 10 bases between. The chain's CDR3 is CASSLQISSTDTQYF. CDR3 bases: TGCGCCAGCAGCTTACAGATATCTAGCACAGATACGCAGTATTTT.

The chain couples TRBV6-5 to TRBJ1-2; TRBD1 agrees at 9 bases. V lost 5 bases to trimming and J lost 7 bases; unmatched junction nucleotides: 5. This CDR3 region has 13 residues. The germline V gene has CDR1 MNHEY and CDR2 SVGAGI. CDR3 region: CASSIRTGVGYTF. CDR3 sequence (DNA): TGTGCCAGCAGTATACGGACAGGGGTTGGCTACACCTTC.

The J gene is TRBJ1-6, the V gene TRBV11-2; D not certain. Germline V gene data show CDR1 as SGHAT and CDR2 as FQNNGV. This CDR3 comprises 13 residues. The V end lost 6 bases, the J end lost 8 bases, and 11 bases lay between the germline ends. CDR3 in amino acids: CASSSTGDSPLHF. CDR3 DNA: TGTGCCAGCAGTTCCACTGGAGATTCACCCCTCCACTTT.

This clone was seen ten or more times. V gene TRBV2 combines with J gene TRBJ2-7; D remains unclear. The CDR3 extends over 11 amino acids. CDR1 and CDR2 from the germline V gene are SNHLY and FYNNEI. The V end lost 5 bases, the J end lost 2 bases, and 4 bases lay between the germline ends. Here the CDR3 DNA reads TGTGCCAGCAGTCCCGCCTACGAGCAGTACTTC. It specifies CASSPAYEQYF. The full variable domain, with the rest looked up from reference TRBV2 and TRBJ2-7, is EPEVTQTPSHQVTQMGQEVILRCVPISNHLYFYWYRQILGQKVEFLVSFYNNEISEKSEIFDDQFSVERPDGSNFTLKIRSTKLEDSAMYFCASSPAYEQYFGPGTRLTVT.

This sequence joins TRBV11-3 and TRBJ1-2; TRBD1 matches 7 bases. This CDR3 has 13 residues. The V segment lost 5 bases and the J segment 5 bases; nucleotides outside the gene matches: 5. Germline V gene sequence: CDR1 SGHNT, CDR2 YENEEA. The CDR3 bases are TGTGCCAGCAGCCCGACAGGGAGTTATGGCTACACCTTC. This gives the protein CASSPTGSYGYTF.

The chain has TRBV19 and TRBJ1-4, with 9 nucleotides matching TRBD1. V shed 3 bases, J shed 7 bases, and the junction held 6 bases outside the gene matches. Germline V gene lookup returns CDR1 LNHDA and CDR2 SQIVND (reference sequence). The CDR3 runs 15 residues. Written as DNA, the CDR3 is TGTGCCAGTAGTATTTGGGACAGGGCGGTTGAAAAACTGTTTTTT. It is translated as CASSIWDRAVEKLFF. The full variable domain, rest sourced from reference TRBV19 and TRBJ1-4, is DGGITQSPKYLFRKEGQNVTLSCEQNLNHDAMYWYRQDPGQGLRLIYYSQIVNDFQKGDIAEGYSVSREKKESFPLTVTSAQKNPTAFYLCASSIWDRAVEKLFFGSGTQLSVL.

The CDR3: CASSLGSTGNVLSYEQYF. DNA of the CDR3: TGCGCCAGCAGCTTGGGTTCTACAGGGAATGTCCTTTCCTACGAGCAGTACTTC. The chain is built from TRBV5-1 and TRBJ2-7, with a tentative D call TRBD1 (6 bases). Between the trimmed V and J ends, which lost 0 bases and 1 base, there was a span of 20 bases. The CDR3 sequence is 18 residues long. Per germline, CDR1 SGHRS and CDR2 YFSETQ.

The chain combines TRBV28 with TRBJ1-2, with TRBD1 identical over 7 bases. The V gene's germline CDR1 is MDHEN and CDR2 SYDVKM. After removal of 4 bases from V and 4 bases from J, the junction contained 6 bases not matched to a gene. The CDR3 is made up of 14 amino acids. CDR3 amino acids: CASSSGQSLYGYTF. CDR3 nucleotide sequence: TGTGCCAGCAGTTCGGGACAGAGTCTCTATGGCTACACCTTC.

The rearrangement joins TRBV7-2 to TRBJ2-7, with D unclear. This CDR3 spans 16 amino acids. Trimming pared 3 bases from V and 2 bases from J, leaving 17 bases between. The germline V gene encodes CDR1 SGHTA and CDR2 FQGNSA. CDR3 nucleotides: TGTGCCAGCAGCTTTGGTACAGATCCTAAACCCTACGAGCAGTACTTC. Translated: CASSFGTDPKPYEQYF.

The chain employs TRBV14 and TRBJ1-1; D is possibly TRBD1 (6 bases). Germline CDR1 and CDR2: SGHDN and FVKESK. Deletions cut 3 bases from V and 7 bases from J, with 27 bases between. The CDR3 covers 18 residues. The CDR3 coding sequence is TGTGCCAGCAGCCACGCGAAGGGCGGGGGCCGAGTGGGATTTGAAGCTTTCTTT. Translated: CASSHAKGGGRVGFEAFF.